This note documents a single T cell receptor beta chain sequence. Germline loops: CDR1 MNHNY, CDR2 SVGAGI (reference sequence). The V gene lost 7 bases and the J gene lost 1 base, with 6 bases spanning the gap. The CDR3 totals 12 residues. This sample is drawn from a study of blood T cell repertoires in COVID-19. Libraries were prepared by immunoSEQ multiplex PCR; TCRdb keeps only in-frame clonotypes and omits some of them. The table shows some 65,000 clones, with roughly 88% occurring only once. The rearrangement links TRBV6-6 to TRBJ2-3; no clear D gene. The material sequenced was peripheral blood. This receptor was taken from a man between 50 and 59 years old with COVID-19, enrolled during active disease. CDR3 loop: CASTLGTDTQYF. As DNA, the CDR3 is TGTGCCAGCACACTCGGCACAGATACGCAGTATTTT.